Below, 25 T cell receptor beta chains from the same sample are listed, as sequenced in a study of blood T cells in healthy people across ages. Then a second PCR, running about 6 to 11 cycles, was carried out with a sample-barcoded 5' primer and a J-beta primer mix. One entry per CDR3 protein, called by TCRdb with MiXCR from the 5' RACE reads. Among approximately 730,000 distinct CDR3 sequences listed, roughly 47% were seen once. Specimen: blood. The receptors here all came from a woman aged 55-69 years in good health.

The J gene is TRBJ2-2, the V gene TRBV7-9, with 8 nucleotides matching TRBD2. Germline V lookup: CDR1 SEHNR, CDR2 FQNEAQ (reference sequence). The CDR3 totals 14 residues. V shed 6 bases, J shed 3 bases, and the junction held 3 bases outside the gene matches. The chain's CDR3 is CASSISGDTGELFF. In DNA, the CDR3 is TGTGCCAGCAGTATTAGCGGGGACACCGGGGAGCTGTTTTTT.

On this clonotype: The junction and the germline gene differ at one end; a read error may be behind it. The chain combines TRBV25-1 with TRBJ1-2; D gene uncertain. In germline, CDR1 is MGHDK, CDR2 SYGVNS. The CDR3 loop spans 14 amino acids. DNA for the CDR3: TGTGTCAGCAGTGAAGGAACTACAGTCTATGGCTACACCTTC. This translates into CVSSEGTTVYGYTF.

The rearrangement joins TRBV6-5 to TRBJ1-1; D perhaps matches TRBD1 (5 bases). The CDR3 is 13 amino acids. CDR1 MNHEY and CDR2 SVGAGI come from the germline V gene. Trimming took 0 bases from V and 4 from J, leaving 6 bases between them. CDR3 DNA sequence: TGTGCCAGCAGTTACTCGAGGGGCACTGAAGCTTTCTTT. This codes for CASSYSRGTEAFF.

This clonotype has more than one count but fewer than ten. J is TRBJ2-7 and V is TRBV7-6, with 8 nucleotides matching TRBD1. The CDR3 has 14 amino acids. Trimming removed 5 bases from V and 2 bases from J; junction bases left unmatched: 5. In germline, CDR1 is SGHVS, CDR2 FNYEAQ. The CDR3: CASSHGQGTYEQYF. The DNA for the CDR3 is TGTGCCAGCAGCCACGGACAGGGTACCTACGAGCAGTACTTC.

This clonotype was observed a handful of times. V is TRBV9 and J is TRBJ2-5, with 8 nucleotides matching TRBD2. J gave up 5 bases and V 4 bases, and 13 bases lay outside the gene matches. CDR1 and CDR2 (germline): SGDLS, YYNGEE. The CDR3 is 16 amino acids. The CDR3 DNA is TGTGCCAGCAGCCTTACAAGCGGGGGAGAGGTGGAGACCCAGTACTTC. This sequence encodes CASSLTSGGEVETQYF.

A word on this clonotype: A read error may explain this, as a much larger clone is one base away. This sequence joins TRBV12-3 or TRBV12-4 and TRBJ2-5, with D possibly being TRBD2 (7 bases). The DNA end favors TRBJ2-1, so the J call may be wrong. CDR3 length: 14 amino acids. In nucleotides, the CDR3 is TGTGCCAGCAGTTTAGCGGGGGGGCGAGAGACCCAGTTCTTC. Protein product: CASSLAGGRETQFF.

There are many counts of this clonotype. The chain carries TRBV10-3 and TRBJ1-2; 10 nucleotides align to TRBD1. The V gene end was trimmed by 0 bases and the J gene end by 8 bases; junction bases not matched to a gene: 9. CDR3 length: 16 amino acids. Germline loops: CDR1 ENHRY, CDR2 SYGVKD. The CDR3 nucleotides are TGTGCCATCAGTGAGTCCAGAGCGGGACAGGGGATCGGCTACACCTTC. Its translation is CAISESRAGQGIGYTF.

The chain recombines TRBV11-1 with TRBJ2-1; tentative D call: TRBD1 (5 bases). The germline V and J ends were trimmed by 1 base and 5 bases, with 15 bases remaining between them. CDR1 is SGHAT, CDR2 FQDESV, per germline (reference sequence). The CDR3 runs to 16 residues. The CDR3 region has the DNA TGTGCCAGCAGCTTAGGGTTATCGGCAGGGAACAATGAGCAGTTCTTC. Its translation is CASSLGLSAGNNEQFF.

The chain carries TRBV5-1 and TRBJ2-7; 10 bases agree with TRBD1. V was pared by 5 bases and J by 5 bases, with 7 bases of the junction left unmatched. The CDR3 spans 14 residues. CDR1 SGHRS and CDR2 YFSETQ come from the germline V gene. The CDR3 region has the DNA TGCGCCAGCAGTACGGGACAGGGGTTTCACGAGCAGTACTTC. This gives the protein CASSTGQGFHEQYF.

This clonotype was counted between two and nine times. The chain recombines TRBV3-1 with TRBJ1-6, with D uncertain. This CDR3 spans 12 amino acids. Germline V CDR1 and CDR2: LGHDT, YNNKEL (reference sequence). The V end lost 8 bases, the J end lost 9 bases, and 11 bases lay between the germline ends. The CDR3 loop reads CASGTEVSPLHF. CDR3 DNA sequence: TGTGCCAGCGGCACCGAGGTTTCACCCCTCCACTTT.

A note on this clonotype: With a much larger clone just one base away, this may be a read error. V is TRBV7-2 and J is TRBJ2-1; possibly TRBD2 for D (6 bases). Trimming pared 7 bases from V and 0 bases from J, leaving 10 bases between. Germline-derived CDR1 and CDR2 are SGHTA and FQGNSA. The CDR3 extends over 14 amino acids. This CDR3 reads CASIAGSSYNEQFF. The CDR3 region has the DNA TGTGCCAGCATCGCCGGGAGCTCCTACAATGAGCAGTTCTTC.

The J gene is TRBJ2-3, the V gene TRBV20-1; D is perhaps TRBD2 (5 bases). Trimming left V 1 base short and J 3 bases short, with 8 bases between. CDR3 size: 13 residues. Germline loops: CDR1 DFQATT, CDR2 SNEGSKA (reference sequence). CDR3 sequence: CSARVPGTDTQYF. CDR3 nucleotide sequence: TGCAGTGCTAGAGTCCCGGGAACAGATACGCAGTATTTT.

This sequence joins TRBV6-6 and TRBJ2-6, with 8 bases aligning to TRBD1. The CDR3 length is 16 residues. The junction had 6 bases not matched to a gene; V was cut back by 5 bases and J by 3 bases. Germline V gene lookup returns CDR1 MNHNY and CDR2 SVGAGI (reference sequence). The DNA for the CDR3 is TGTGCCAGCAGTGGACAGGGTTCGGGTGGGGCCAACGTCCTGACTTTC. It yields the protein CASSGQGSGGANVLTF.

The V gene is TRBV12-3 or TRBV12-4, the J gene TRBJ1-4; 8 bases agree with TRBD1. With V trimmed by 3 bases and J by 4 bases, 7 bases remained unmatched. The CDR3 is 16 amino acids. CDR3 region: CASSFSQDRVNEKLFF. CDR3 DNA: TGTGCCAGCAGTTTCAGCCAGGACAGGGTTAATGAAAAACTGTTTTTT.

The chain combines TRBV20-1 with TRBJ2-6, with D perhaps matching TRBD2 (5 bases). The CDR3 totals 17 residues. The V gene lost 3 bases and the J gene lost 0 bases, with 15 bases spanning the gap. Germline V CDR1 and CDR2: DFQATT, SNEGSKA (reference sequence). CDR3 amino acids: CSASGRGTISGANVLTF. The CDR3 coding sequence is TGCAGTGCTAGCGGACGGGGAACTATCTCTGGGGCCAACGTCCTGACTTTC.

The chain links TRBV29-1 to TRBJ1-4; the D gene is possibly TRBD1 (6 bases). V was trimmed by 6 bases and J by 7 bases, leaving 15 bases between them. The CDR3 is 13 residues long. The V gene's germline CDR1 is SQVTM and CDR2 ANQGSEA. CDR3 amino acids: CSVAGGMGEKLFF. DNA of the CDR3: TGCAGCGTGGCGGGGGGCATGGGTGAAAAACTGTTTTTT.

The rearrangement joins TRBV7-9 to TRBJ1-6; TRBD1 matches at 8 bases. The CDR3 totals 14 residues. Per germline, CDR1 SEHNR and CDR2 FQNEAQ (reference sequence). The junction had 4 bases not matched to a gene; V was cut back by 5 bases and J by 7 bases. As DNA, the CDR3 is TGTGCCAGCAGCCTGACAGGGGCCAATTCACCCCTCCACTTT. Amino acids: CASSLTGANSPLHF.

On this clonotype itself: A junction end diverges from the germline sequence, so it may reflect a read error. This chain links TRBV4-1 with TRBJ1-2; 8 positions match TRBD1. The germline CDR1 and CDR2 sequences are MGHRA and YSYEKL. CDR3 length: 16 residues. The CDR3 DNA reads TGCGCCAACAGCCGTCGGACAGGGAGACAGGACTATGGCTACACCTTC. Amino acids: CANSRRTGRQDYGYTF.

The table lists this clonotype with a count of one. This CDR3 is CASSLGPGHMNTEAFF. In DNA, the CDR3 is TGTGCCAGCAGCTTAGGCCCAGGACACATGAACACTGAAGCTTTCTTT. The chain carries TRBV7-2 and TRBJ1-1; D might be TRBD1 (5 bases). CDR1 is SGHTA and CDR2 is FQGNSA in the germline V gene. Trimming pared 1 base from V and 0 bases from J, leaving 12 bases between. The CDR3 sequence is 16 residues long. The complete variable domain, with remaining parts taken from reference TRBV7-2 and TRBJ1-1, reads GAGVSQSPSNKVTEKGKDVELRCDPISGHTALYWYRQSLGQGLEFLIYFQGNSAPDKSGLPSDRFSAERTGGSVSTLTIQRTQQEDSAVYLCASSLGPGHMNTEAFFGQGTRLTVV.

The sample holds many counts of this clonotype. The V gene is TRBV20-1, the J gene TRBJ2-6; D not resolved. Germline V gene data show CDR1 as DFQATT and CDR2 as SNEGSKA (reference sequence). The V and J ends lost 4 bases and 0 bases respectively, with 4 bases between them. CDR3 length: 13 residues. The CDR3 loop is CSAIVSGANVLTF. CDR3 DNA sequence: TGCAGTGCTATAGTCTCTGGGGCCAACGTCCTGACTTTC.

The V gene is TRBV20-1, the J gene TRBJ2-5; D remains ambiguous. The CDR3 is 15 amino acids. V was shortened by 0 bases and J by 2 bases, with 13 bases between the two germline ends. Per germline, CDR1 DFQATT and CDR2 SNEGSKA (reference sequence). The CDR3 loop reads CSARDLGALQETQYF. The CDR3, as DNA: TGCAGTGCTAGAGATCTCGGCGCCCTTCAAGAGACCCAGTACTTC.

The chain joins TRBV25-1 to TRBJ2-3; maybe TRBD2 (6 bases). The CDR3 totals 16 residues. CDR1 and CDR2 from the germline V gene are MGHDK and SYGVNS. V shed 3 bases and J shed 2 bases, with 15 bases lying between them. CDR3 region: CASSDLRGTVTDTQYF. The CDR3 DNA follows: TGTGCCAGCAGTGACCTTCGGGGGACTGTCACAGATACGCAGTATTTT.

V gene TRBV6-5 combines with J gene TRBJ2-3, with 8 bases identical to TRBD1. V trimming: 7 bases; J trimming: 1 base; junction bases outside the gene matches: 7. CDR1 and CDR2 (germline): MNHEY, SVGAGI. The CDR3 is 15 amino acids. This CDR3 is CASKGGQGGTDTQYF. The CDR3 DNA follows: TGTGCCAGCAAGGGAGGACAGGGAGGCACAGATACGCAGTATTTT.

The chain links TRBV9 to TRBJ2-3; 9 nucleotides agree with TRBD2. The CDR3 totals 19 residues. Germline V gene lookup returns CDR1 SGDLS and CDR2 YYNGEE. The junction had 13 bases not matched to a gene; V was cut back by 0 bases and J by 2 bases. The CDR3 region is CASSVATWSSGGDTDTQYF. The CDR3 region has the DNA TGTGCCAGCAGCGTAGCTACGTGGAGTAGCGGGGGAGACACAGATACGCAGTATTTT.

The table lists this clonotype with a few counts. The V gene is TRBV20-1, the J gene TRBJ2-5; TRBD2 is a possible D gene (5 bases). The CDR3 sequence is 14 residues long. V lost 1 base and J lost 5, with 14 bases in between. Germline lookup yields CDR1 DFQATT and CDR2 SNEGSKA (reference sequence). The CDR3 loop is CSARGPEVVETQYF. CDR3 in DNA: TGCAGTGCTAGAGGCCCGGAGGTAGTTGAGACCCAGTACTTC.